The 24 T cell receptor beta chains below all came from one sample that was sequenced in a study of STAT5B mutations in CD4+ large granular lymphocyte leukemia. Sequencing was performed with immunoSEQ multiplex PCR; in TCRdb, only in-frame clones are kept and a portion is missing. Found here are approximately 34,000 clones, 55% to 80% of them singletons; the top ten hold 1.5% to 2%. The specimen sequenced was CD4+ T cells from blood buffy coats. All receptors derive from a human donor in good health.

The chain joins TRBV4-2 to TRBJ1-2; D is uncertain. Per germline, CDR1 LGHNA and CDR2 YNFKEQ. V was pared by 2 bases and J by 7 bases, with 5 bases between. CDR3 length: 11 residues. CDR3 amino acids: CASSQTGGYTF. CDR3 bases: TGTGCCAGCAGCCAAACGGGTGGCTACACCTTC.

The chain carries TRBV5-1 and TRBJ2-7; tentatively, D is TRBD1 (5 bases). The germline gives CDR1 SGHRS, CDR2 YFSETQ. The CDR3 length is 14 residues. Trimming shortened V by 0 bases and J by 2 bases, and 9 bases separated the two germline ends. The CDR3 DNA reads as TGCGCCAGCAGCTTGGACGACAGAACCTACGAGCAGTACTTC. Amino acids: CASSLDDRTYEQYF.

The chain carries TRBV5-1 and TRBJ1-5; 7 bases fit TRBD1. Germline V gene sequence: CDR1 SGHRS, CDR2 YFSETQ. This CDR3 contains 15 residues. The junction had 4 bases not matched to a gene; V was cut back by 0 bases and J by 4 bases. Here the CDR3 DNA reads TGCGCCAGCAGCTTGGGACAGGGCGAAAATCAGCCCCAGCATTTT. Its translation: CASSLGQGENQPQHF. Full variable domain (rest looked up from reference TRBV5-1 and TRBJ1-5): KAGVTQTPRYLIKTRGQQVTLSCSPISGHRSVSWYQQTPGQGLQFLFEYFSETQRNKGNFPGRFSGRQFSNSRSEMNVSTLELGDSALYLCASSLGQGENQPQHFGDGTRLSIL.

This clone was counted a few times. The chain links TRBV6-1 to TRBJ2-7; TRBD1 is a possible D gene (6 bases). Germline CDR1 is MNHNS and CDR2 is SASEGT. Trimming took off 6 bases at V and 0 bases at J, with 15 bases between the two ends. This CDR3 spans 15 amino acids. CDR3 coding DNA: TGTGCCAGCAGAGCCTCGGGCAGGGGCTCCTACGAGCAGTACTTC. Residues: CASRASGRGSYEQYF.

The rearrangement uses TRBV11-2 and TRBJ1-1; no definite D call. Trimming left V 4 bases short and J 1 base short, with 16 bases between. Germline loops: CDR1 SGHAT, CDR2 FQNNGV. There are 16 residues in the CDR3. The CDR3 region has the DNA TGTGCCAGCAGCTCCGCATACAGCAACGGGAACACTGAAGCTTTCTTT. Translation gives CASSSAYSNGNTEAFF.

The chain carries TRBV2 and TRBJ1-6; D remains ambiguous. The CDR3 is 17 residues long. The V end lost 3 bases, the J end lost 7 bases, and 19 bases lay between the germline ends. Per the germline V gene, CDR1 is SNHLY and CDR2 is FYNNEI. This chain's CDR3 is CASSDPWFSYSNSPLHF. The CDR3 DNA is TGTGCCAGCAGTGATCCGTGGTTCTCCTATAGCAATTCACCCCTCCACTTT.

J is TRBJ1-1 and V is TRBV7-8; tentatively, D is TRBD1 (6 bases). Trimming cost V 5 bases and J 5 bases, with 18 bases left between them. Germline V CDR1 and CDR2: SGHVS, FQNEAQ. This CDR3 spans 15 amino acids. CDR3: CASSRAGRGGTEAFF. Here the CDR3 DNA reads TGTGCCAGCAGCCGGGCGGGCAGGGGAGGGACTGAAGCTTTCTTT.

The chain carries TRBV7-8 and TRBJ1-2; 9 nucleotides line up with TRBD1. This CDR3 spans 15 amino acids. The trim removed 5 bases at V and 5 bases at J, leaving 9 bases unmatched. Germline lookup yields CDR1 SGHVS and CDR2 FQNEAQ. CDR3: CASSPRTGVGYGYTF. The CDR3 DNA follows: TGTGCCAGCAGCCCGCGGACAGGGGTGGGTTATGGCTACACCTTC.

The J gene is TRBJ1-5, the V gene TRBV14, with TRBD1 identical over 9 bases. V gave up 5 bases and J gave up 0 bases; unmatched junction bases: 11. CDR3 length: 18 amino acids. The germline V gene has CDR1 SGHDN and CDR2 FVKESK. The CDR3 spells CASSSHRGRDDSNQPQHF. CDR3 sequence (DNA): TGTGCCAGCAGCTCACACAGGGGGCGCGACGATAGCAATCAGCCCCAGCATTTT.

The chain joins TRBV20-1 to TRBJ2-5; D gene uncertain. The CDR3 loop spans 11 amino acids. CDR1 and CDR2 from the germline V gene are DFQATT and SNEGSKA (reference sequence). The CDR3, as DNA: TGCAGCCCATGGTACCAAGAGACCCAGTACTTC. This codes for CSPWYQETQYF.

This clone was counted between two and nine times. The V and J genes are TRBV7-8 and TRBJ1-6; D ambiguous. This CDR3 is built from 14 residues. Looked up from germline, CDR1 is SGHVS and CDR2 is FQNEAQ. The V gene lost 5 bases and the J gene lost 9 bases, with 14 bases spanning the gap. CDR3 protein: CASSLQIRPSPLHF. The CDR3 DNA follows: TGTGCCAGCAGCCTACAAATTCGCCCTTCACCCCTCCACTTT.

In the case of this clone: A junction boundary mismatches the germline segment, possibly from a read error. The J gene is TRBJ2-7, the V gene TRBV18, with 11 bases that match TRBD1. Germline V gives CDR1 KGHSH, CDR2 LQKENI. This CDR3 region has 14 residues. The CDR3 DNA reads TGTGCCAGCTCATCACCGGGACAGGGGGGCGAGCAGTACTTC. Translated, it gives CASSSPGQGGEQYF.

The CDR3 bases are TGTGCCAGCGGACAGGGTTTATTCGGTGGAAACACCATATATTTT. Translation gives CASGQGLFGGNTIYF. The chain links TRBV5-8 to TRBJ1-3; 8 bases match TRBD1. V shed 7 bases and J 3 bases; nucleotides not matched to a gene: 9. Germline V gene sequence: CDR1 SGHTS, CDR2 YDEGEE. The CDR3 covers 15 residues.

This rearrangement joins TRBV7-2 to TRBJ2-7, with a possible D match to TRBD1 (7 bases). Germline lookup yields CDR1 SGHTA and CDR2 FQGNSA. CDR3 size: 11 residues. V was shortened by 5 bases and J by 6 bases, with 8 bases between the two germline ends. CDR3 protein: CASSQGGEQYF. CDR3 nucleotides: TGTGCCAGCAGCCAGGGGGGCGAGCAGTACTTC.

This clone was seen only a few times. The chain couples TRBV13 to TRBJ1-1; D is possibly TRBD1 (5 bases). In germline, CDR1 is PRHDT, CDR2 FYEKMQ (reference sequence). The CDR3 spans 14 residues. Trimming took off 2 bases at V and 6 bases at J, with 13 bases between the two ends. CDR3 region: CASSLRPGDAEAFF. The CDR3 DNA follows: TGTGCCAGCAGCTTACGGCCCGGGGACGCTGAAGCTTTCTTT.

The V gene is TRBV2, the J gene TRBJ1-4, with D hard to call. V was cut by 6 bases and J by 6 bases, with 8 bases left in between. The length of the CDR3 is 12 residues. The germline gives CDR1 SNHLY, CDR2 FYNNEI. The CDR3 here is CASRTDDEKLFF. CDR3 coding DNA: TGTGCCAGCAGGACTGACGATGAAAAACTGTTTTTT.

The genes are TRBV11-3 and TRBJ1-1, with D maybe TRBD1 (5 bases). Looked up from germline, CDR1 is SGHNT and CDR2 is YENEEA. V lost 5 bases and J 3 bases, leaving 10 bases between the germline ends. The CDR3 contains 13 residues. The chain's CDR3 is CASSLGRYTEAFF. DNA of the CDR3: TGTGCCAGCAGCCTGGGACGGTACACTGAAGCTTTCTTT.

The CDR3 sequence: CAGQGADNSPLHF. The CDR3 nucleotides read TGTGCCGGACAGGGGGCAGATAATTCACCCCTCCACTTT. The chain combines TRBV2 with TRBJ1-6, with 11 positions matching TRBD1. Trimming at V came to 11 bases and at J to 5 bases, leaving 2 bases not matched to a gene. CDR1 SNHLY and CDR2 FYNNEI come from the germline V gene. The CDR3 loop spans 13 amino acids.

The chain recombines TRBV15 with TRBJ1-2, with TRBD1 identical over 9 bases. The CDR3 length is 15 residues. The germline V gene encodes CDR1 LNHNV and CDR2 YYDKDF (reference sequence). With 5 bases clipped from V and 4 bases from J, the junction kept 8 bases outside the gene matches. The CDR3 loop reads CATSYRTGVSYGYTF. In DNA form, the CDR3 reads TGTGCCACCAGCTACCGGACAGGGGTTAGCTATGGCTACACCTTC.

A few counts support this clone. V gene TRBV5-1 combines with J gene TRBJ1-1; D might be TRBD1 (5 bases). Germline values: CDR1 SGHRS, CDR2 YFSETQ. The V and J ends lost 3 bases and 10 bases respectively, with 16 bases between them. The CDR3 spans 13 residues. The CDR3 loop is CASSWGRADRAFF. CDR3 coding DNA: TGCGCCAGCAGCTGGGGACGGGCTGATCGAGCTTTCTTT. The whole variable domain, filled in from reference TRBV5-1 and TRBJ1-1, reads KAGVTQTPRYLIKTRGQQVTLSCSPISGHRSVSWYQQTPGQGLQFLFEYFSETQRNKGNFPGRFSGRQFSNSRSEMNVSTLELGDSALYLCASSWGRADRAFFGQGTRLTVV.

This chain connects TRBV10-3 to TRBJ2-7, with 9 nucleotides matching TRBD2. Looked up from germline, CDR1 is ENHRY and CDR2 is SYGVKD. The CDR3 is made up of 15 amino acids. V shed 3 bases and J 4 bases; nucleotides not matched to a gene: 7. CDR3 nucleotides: TGTGCCATCAGTGATAGTCTAGCGGGGCGGTACGAGCAGTACTTC. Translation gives CAISDSLAGRYEQYF.

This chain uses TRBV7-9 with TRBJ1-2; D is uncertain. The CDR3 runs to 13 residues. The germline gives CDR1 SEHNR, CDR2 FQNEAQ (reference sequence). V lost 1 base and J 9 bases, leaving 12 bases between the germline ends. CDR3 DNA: TGTGCCAGCAGCTTAGGTTCGGTGGAGAGCTACACCTTC. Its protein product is CASSLGSVESYTF. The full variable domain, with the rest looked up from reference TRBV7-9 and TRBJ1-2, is DTGVSQNPRHKITKRGQNVTFRCDPISEHNRLYWYRQTLGQGPEFLTYFQNEAQLEKSRLLSDRFSAERPKGSFSTLEIQRTEQGDSAMYLCASSLGSVESYTFGSGTRLTVV.

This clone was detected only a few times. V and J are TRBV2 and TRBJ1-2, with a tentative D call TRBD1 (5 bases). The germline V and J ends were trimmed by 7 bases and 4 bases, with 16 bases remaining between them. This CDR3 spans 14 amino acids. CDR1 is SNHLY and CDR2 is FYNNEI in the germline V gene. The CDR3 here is CASNPSDTSYGYTF. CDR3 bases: TGTGCCAGCAACCCATCGGACACTTCCTATGGCTACACCTTC.

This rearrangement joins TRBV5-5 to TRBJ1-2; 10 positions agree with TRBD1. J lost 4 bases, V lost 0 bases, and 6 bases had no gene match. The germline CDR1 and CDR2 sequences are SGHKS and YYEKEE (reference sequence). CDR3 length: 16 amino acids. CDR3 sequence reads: CASSLEVTGGAYGYTF. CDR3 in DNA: TGTGCCAGCAGCTTGGAAGTGACAGGGGGCGCCTATGGCTACACCTTC.